This T cell receptor (beta chain) emerged from a study of T-cell memory formation after mild COVID-19. Study summary: TCR clustering was largely donor specific. Study observations and caveats: Some responding clones appeared in pre-infection memory, suggesting cross-reactive memory joined.

The V end was cut by 6 bases, the J end by 5 bases, with 20 bases between. The CDR3 has 16 amino acids. The germline V gene encodes CDR1 MNHNY and CDR2 SVGAGI (reference sequence). This clonotype has ten or more counts. Its target is not known. 5'RACE, which relied on constant-segment primers, yielded TCR alpha and TCR beta cDNA libraries carrying sample barcodes and UMIs. TCRdb fed the 5' RACE reads into MiXCR, producing one record per CDR3 protein. Of just over 50,000 distinct CDR3 sequences listed, over 9% are singletons. The receptor was isolated from an adult woman who had mild COVID-19 (a few samples of this study predate the infection). Cell type and time point are not known. Material: PBMCs or a T cell subset sorted from them (not recorded which). This chain uses TRBV6-6 with TRBJ2-1, with D tentatively TRBD2 (6 bases). This CDR3 reads CASRKSGTSIHNEQFF. The CDR3 nucleotides read TGTGCCAGCAGAAAATCCGGGACTTCCATTCACAATGAGCAGTTCTTC.